The rows below give T cell receptor beta chains drawn from one sample of a study of blood T cells in healthy people across ages. One entry per CDR3 protein, called by TCRdb with MiXCR from the 5' RACE reads. Found here are 920,000 or so distinct CDR3 sequences, 35% to 55% of them singletons; the top ten hold about 20%. Sequencing was carried out using blood. These receptors were taken from a woman aged 55-75 years in good health. CDR3s leave out the opening cysteine and the closing phenylalanine or tryptophan. The D gene is left open where the match is weak.

D gene: .; V gene: TRBV27; J gene: TRBJ2-6; CDR3 protein: ASSLSPDNVLSGTNVLT
D gene: .; V gene: TRBV3-1; J gene: TRBJ1-4; CDR3 protein: ASSQVNVATNEKLF
D gene: TRBD2; V gene: TRBV6-1; J gene: .; CDR3 protein: ASREGTSRTYEQY
D gene: .; V gene: TRBV12-3/TRBV12-4; J gene: TRBJ1-6; CDR3 protein: ASSFGESNSPLH
D gene: .; V gene: TRBV6-5; J gene: TRBJ2-7; CDR3 protein: ASSYSSDRVYEQY
D gene: TRBD1; V gene: TRBV27; J gene: TRBJ2-5; CDR3 protein: ASRGTGGRETQY
D gene: TRBD1; V gene: TRBV29-1; J gene: TRBJ2-1; CDR3 protein: SVSRTGSTYNEQF
D gene: TRBD2; V gene: TRBV27; J gene: TRBJ2-1; CDR3 protein: ASSPWGGSNEQF
D gene: TRBD2; V gene: TRBV27; J gene: TRBJ2-1; CDR3 protein: ASSLLAGYEQF
D gene: .; V gene: TRBV10-3; J gene: TRBJ2-7; CDR3 protein: AIRWDPLGEQY
D gene: .; V gene: TRBV20-1; J gene: .; CDR3 protein: SADDTGRETQY
D gene: .; V gene: TRBV5-1; J gene: TRBJ2-3; CDR3 protein: ASQDQQGVRSAAQY
D gene: .; V gene: TRBV29-1; J gene: TRBJ1-2; CDR3 protein: SVDESWRYYGYT
D gene: TRBD1; V gene: TRBV5-1; J gene: TRBJ2-4; CDR3 protein: ASSLNGGQGTGEQY
D gene: TRBD2; V gene: TRBV20-1; J gene: TRBJ2-1; CDR3 protein: SARDHSGRATYNEQF
D gene: .; V gene: TRBV20-1; J gene: TRBJ1-5; CDR3 protein: SARDTAGDSNQPQH
D gene: .; V gene: TRBV5-1; J gene: TRBJ1-6; CDR3 protein: ASSLAADRPLH
D gene: TRBD1; V gene: TRBV6-5; J gene: TRBJ2-3; CDR3 protein: ASSWTGRDTQY
D gene: TRBD2; V gene: TRBV7-3; J gene: TRBJ2-7; CDR3 protein: ASSRGGFFSPADNYEQY
D gene: TRBD2; V gene: TRBV29-1; J gene: TRBJ2-3; CDR3 protein: SVEGLAGHTQY
D gene: TRBD2; V gene: TRBV7-9; J gene: TRBJ2-3; CDR3 protein: ASSSLLGAGATDTQY
D gene: TRBD2; V gene: TRBV9; J gene: TRBJ2-1; CDR3 protein: ASSVELAGAVQF
D gene: .; V gene: TRBV10-2; J gene: TRBJ2-6; CDR3 protein: ASTEPGGANVLT
D gene: .; V gene: TRBV2; J gene: TRBJ2-1; CDR3 protein: ASSIEPYNEQF
D gene: TRBD2; V gene: TRBV20-1; J gene: TRBJ2-1; CDR3 protein: SASSGRELPYNEQF
D gene: .; V gene: TRBV6-1; J gene: TRBJ1-2; CDR3 protein: ASSLTAPNNYGYT
D gene: .; V gene: TRBV11-1; J gene: TRBJ2-1; CDR3 protein: ASNSGPIQF
D gene: .; V gene: TRBV29-1; J gene: TRBJ1-4; CDR3 protein: SVGDSEKLF
D gene: .; V gene: TRBV27; J gene: TRBJ1-2; CDR3 protein: ASSLTAGAYGYT
D gene: .; V gene: TRBV20-1; J gene: TRBJ2-3; CDR3 protein: SASLQGNTQY
D gene: TRBD2; V gene: TRBV4-2; J gene: TRBJ2-7; CDR3 protein: ASSPAGTSATADYEQY
D gene: TRBD2; V gene: TRBV2; J gene: TRBJ2-3; CDR3 protein: ASSPGRLARPEGGQY
D gene: TRBD1; V gene: TRBV27; J gene: TRBJ2-7; CDR3 protein: ASSSGTGWDYEQY
D gene: TRBD1; V gene: TRBV3-1; J gene: TRBJ2-5; CDR3 protein: ASSQDRARGYQETQY
D gene: .; V gene: TRBV30; J gene: TRBJ1-2; CDR3 protein: AWNHKVNGYT
D gene: .; V gene: TRBV10-1; J gene: .; CDR3 protein: ASSESAVSTQY
D gene: .; V gene: TRBV12-3/TRBV12-4; J gene: TRBJ1-2; CDR3 protein: ASSWGTGIYGYT
D gene: .; V gene: TRBV3-1; J gene: TRBJ1-2; CDR3 protein: ASSQETRDSHRYGYT
D gene: .; V gene: TRBV9; J gene: TRBJ2-7; CDR3 protein: ASSVGGYEQY
D gene: .; V gene: TRBV10-3; J gene: TRBJ2-7; CDR3 protein: AIRDSLYEQY
D gene: .; V gene: TRBV5-1; J gene: TRBJ2-7; CDR3 protein: ASSLLLGTTYEQY
D gene: TRBD2; V gene: TRBV9; J gene: TRBJ2-7; CDR3 protein: ASSEGGLVYEQY
D gene: TRBD2; V gene: TRBV7-2; J gene: TRBJ2-3; CDR3 protein: ASQQMSLGLAFDTQY
D gene: .; V gene: TRBV7-2; J gene: TRBJ2-1; CDR3 protein: ASSLAPGAYNEQF
D gene: .; V gene: TRBV7-9; J gene: TRBJ2-7; CDR3 protein: ASSLLSRDTTYEQY
D gene: TRBD1; V gene: TRBV12-3/TRBV12-4; J gene: TRBJ2-6; CDR3 protein: ASVPTGAGANVLT
D gene: .; V gene: TRBV5-6; J gene: TRBJ2-1; CDR3 protein: ASSLWLGAHNEQF
D gene: TRBD2; V gene: TRBV20-1; J gene: TRBJ2-3; CDR3 protein: SARSGRADTQY
D gene: TRBD2; V gene: TRBV10-3; J gene: TRBJ2-2; CDR3 protein: AIMRAGVNTGELF
D gene: .; V gene: TRBV18; J gene: TRBJ2-7; CDR3 protein: ASSPVPTQGSYEQY
D gene: .; V gene: TRBV20-1; J gene: TRBJ1-5; CDR3 protein: SATRTGNQPQH
D gene: .; V gene: TRBV4-1; J gene: TRBJ2-7; CDR3 protein: ASSQESLRNYEQY
D gene: TRBD1; V gene: TRBV2; J gene: TRBJ1-4; CDR3 protein: ASSGGGTGGILLHEKLF
D gene: .; V gene: TRBV12-3/TRBV12-4; J gene: TRBJ2-5; CDR3 protein: ASSFGSGKGETQY
D gene: .; V gene: TRBV7-2; J gene: TRBJ2-1; CDR3 protein: ASSLRGSRALGNEQF
D gene: TRBD2; V gene: TRBV20-1; J gene: TRBJ2-1; CDR3 protein: SARARSGLTEQF
D gene: .; V gene: TRBV25-1; J gene: TRBJ2-1; CDR3 protein: ASRRDLFNEQF